This T cell receptor beta chain stems from a study of cytomegalovirus exposure and HLA in healthy donors. CDR1 MNHEY and CDR2 SMNVEV come from the germline V gene (reference sequence). The V and J ends lost 9 bases and 5 bases, in that order; junction bases with no gene match: 13. This CDR3 contains 16 residues. Worth noting for this clone: Its matching antigen is unknown.

Points from the study as a whole: Reportedly, diagnosis of cytomegalovirus status by the classifier showed high specificity and sensitivity. The study flagged some 170 TCR beta chains as cytomegalovirus-associated.

Measured with immunoSEQ multiplex PCR; TCRdb has only the in-frame clones, and not every one. The data show more than 50,000 clones, 90% to 95% seen once. The specimen sequenced was PBMCs. The V and J genes are TRBV27 and TRBJ2-1; 10 nucleotides agree with TRBD1. The TCR sequence derives from a woman aged 30 to 39 in good health and CMV-seronegative. Here the CDR3 DNA reads TGTGCCAGTCAGAAGACCGGGACAGGGGTCAACAATGAGCAGTTCTTC. Its protein is CASQKTGTGVNNEQFF.